One and the same sample provided the 15 T cell receptor beta chains below, sequenced in a study of blood T cell repertoires in COVID-19. Sequenced by immunoSEQ multiplex PCR; TCRdb stores in-frame clones only, minus some. The data contain about 160,000 clones, approximately 91% of them singletons. Sequencing used peripheral blood. Every receptor here comes from a man younger than 35 with acute or convalescent COVID-19.

The V call is TRBV19, the J call TRBJ2-2; 7 positions match TRBD1. CDR3 length: 16 residues. With 1 base clipped from V and 5 bases from J, the junction kept 7 bases outside the gene matches. Per the germline V gene, CDR1 is LNHDA and CDR2 is SQIVND (reference sequence). The CDR3 nucleotides are TGTGCCAGTAGTATAGGGGCCAGGGGGTGGACCGGGGAGCTGTTTTTT. Residues: CASSIGARGWTGELFF.

This clone has a single count. The chain couples TRBV18 to TRBJ2-7; D might be TRBD1 (5 bases). Trimming took off 2 bases at V and 0 bases at J, with 20 bases between the two ends. Germline values: CDR1 KGHSH, CDR2 LQKENI. The length of the CDR3 is 18 residues. CDR3 in amino acids: CASSPTLSTGPGSYEQYF. DNA of the CDR3: TGTGCCAGCTCACCAACTCTCTCTACAGGCCCCGGCTCCTACGAGCAGTACTTC.

The chain recombines TRBV29-1 with TRBJ1-2; 11 nucleotides agree with TRBD1. From germline, CDR1 is SQVTM and CDR2 ANQGSEA. The CDR3 contains 15 residues. The V segment lost 2 bases and the J segment 2 bases; nucleotides outside the gene matches: 4. Here the CDR3 reads CSVETGTGGNYGYTF. In nucleotides, the CDR3 is TGCAGCGTTGAAACCGGGACAGGGGGGAACTATGGCTACACCTTC.

The V call is TRBV20-1, the J call TRBJ1-1, with 8 positions matching TRBD1. The germline CDR1 and CDR2 sequences are DFQATT and SNEGSKA (reference sequence). CDR3 length: 15 residues. The trim removed 3 bases at V and 3 bases at J, leaving 9 bases unmatched. The CDR3 DNA reads TGCAGTGCTAGTGGACAGGGCGGAAGGGACACTGAAGCTTTCTTT. This sequence encodes CSASGQGGRDTEAFF.

This clone appeared a single time. The chain employs TRBV18 and TRBJ1-5; D is perhaps TRBD1 (6 bases). The CDR3 has 14 residues. Between the trimmed V and J ends, which lost 3 bases and 4 bases, there was a span of 10 bases. CDR1 and CDR2 from the germline V gene are KGHSH and LQKENI. The CDR3 DNA sequence: TGTGCCAGCTCACCCAACACAGGGAATCAGCCCCAGCATTTT. It specifies CASSPNTGNQPQHF.

This sequence joins TRBV9 and TRBJ1-1, with 7 bases identical to TRBD1. Trimming at V came to 1 base and at J to 5 bases, leaving 5 bases not matched to a gene. This CDR3 has 14 residues. Germline V gene data show CDR1 as SGDLS and CDR2 as YYNGEE. The CDR3 coding sequence is TGTGCCAGCAGCGTAAGCCCGGGACAGACTGAAGCTTTCTTT. Translated: CASSVSPGQTEAFF.

The chain employs TRBV3-1 (or the pseudogene TRBV3-2) and TRBJ2-5, with 7 bases aligning to TRBD1. The CDR3 is made up of 17 amino acids. J was trimmed by 5 bases and V by 4 bases; bases with no gene match: 16. Germline-derived CDR1 and CDR2 are LGHDT and YNNKEL (reference sequence). The CDR3 DNA reads as TGTGCCAGCAGCCCAATCGGGCTGACAGGGAGAGGTGAGACCCAGTACTTC. This gives the protein CASSPIGLTGRGETQYF.

V usage is TRBV5-1 and J usage is TRBJ2-3; tentative D call: TRBD2 (7 bases). Trimming pared 0 bases from V and 6 bases from J, leaving 17 bases between. The CDR3 sequence is 16 residues long. Germline V gene sequence: CDR1 SGHRS, CDR2 YFSETQ. The CDR3 nucleotides are TGCGCCAGCAGCTTGGCCCCGGGGGGCGGCTCCGATACGCAGTATTTT. Amino acids: CASSLAPGGGSDTQYF.

This chain joins TRBV3-1 (or the pseudogene TRBV3-2) and TRBJ1-2; D ambiguous. Germline CDR1 is LGHDT and CDR2 is YNNKEL (reference sequence). Between the trimmed V and J ends, which lost 1 base and 8 bases, there was a span of 11 bases. This CDR3 has 13 amino acids. CDR3 region: CASSQAGGWGYTF. The CDR3, as DNA: TGTGCCAGCAGCCAAGCAGGAGGTTGGGGCTACACCTTC.

The V gene is TRBV4-1, the J gene TRBJ2-3; D gene ambiguous. Germline loops: CDR1 MGHRA, CDR2 YSYEKL. CDR3 length equals 16 residues. The germline V and J ends were trimmed by 4 bases and 0 bases, with 14 bases remaining between them. CDR3 protein: CASSPSLAASTDTQYF. CDR3 in DNA: TGCGCCAGCAGCCCCTCCCTGGCGGCTAGCACAGATACGCAGTATTTT.

The J gene is TRBJ2-7, the V gene TRBV19, with unresolved D. Germline CDR1 reads LNHDA; CDR2 reads SQIVND (reference sequence). The V end was cut by 3 bases, the J end by 0 bases, with 9 bases between. The CDR3 totals 14 residues. The CDR3 sequence is CASSINSFSYEQYF. Written as DNA, the CDR3 is TGTGCCAGTAGTATCAACAGTTTCTCCTACGAGCAGTACTTC.

This chain joins TRBV19 and TRBJ2-1; 7 bases are shared with TRBD1. Trimming took 1 base from V and 10 from J; bases not matched to a gene: 10. CDR1 and CDR2 from the germline V gene are LNHDA and SQIVND (reference sequence). This CDR3 comprises 15 residues. CDR3 sequence: CASSIVRGLGSEQFF. The CDR3 region has the DNA TGTGCCAGTAGTATAGTAAGGGGGCTGGGCTCAGAGCAGTTCTTC.

This clone was counted between two and nine times. The chain combines TRBV5-1 with TRBJ2-5; the D gene is possibly TRBD2 (7 bases). V gave up 5 bases and J gave up 1 base, with 12 bases separating them. CDR3 length equals 14 residues. Germline V gives CDR1 SGHRS, CDR2 YFSETQ. The CDR3 here is CASSRGGSQETQYF. As DNA, the CDR3 is TGCGCCAGCAGTAGGGGGGGCTCCCAAGAGACCCAGTACTTC.

V is TRBV28 and J is TRBJ1-5; D is ambiguous. V was cut by 4 bases and J by 5 bases, with 3 bases left in between. CDR1 is MDHEN and CDR2 is SYDVKM in the germline V gene. CDR3 length: 11 amino acids. CDR3 nucleotides: TGTGCCAGCAGTTCTGATCAGCCCCAGCATTTT. This translates into CASSSDQPQHF.

V usage is TRBV3-1 (or the pseudogene TRBV3-2) and J usage is TRBJ1-1; 7 bases match TRBD1. Per germline, CDR1 LGHDT and CDR2 YNNKEL (reference sequence). CDR3 length: 14 residues. With 3 bases clipped from V and 5 bases from J, the junction kept 6 bases outside the gene matches. The CDR3 protein is CASSHLTGNTEAFF. The DNA of the CDR3 is TGTGCCAGCAGCCACTTGACAGGGAATACTGAAGCTTTCTTT.